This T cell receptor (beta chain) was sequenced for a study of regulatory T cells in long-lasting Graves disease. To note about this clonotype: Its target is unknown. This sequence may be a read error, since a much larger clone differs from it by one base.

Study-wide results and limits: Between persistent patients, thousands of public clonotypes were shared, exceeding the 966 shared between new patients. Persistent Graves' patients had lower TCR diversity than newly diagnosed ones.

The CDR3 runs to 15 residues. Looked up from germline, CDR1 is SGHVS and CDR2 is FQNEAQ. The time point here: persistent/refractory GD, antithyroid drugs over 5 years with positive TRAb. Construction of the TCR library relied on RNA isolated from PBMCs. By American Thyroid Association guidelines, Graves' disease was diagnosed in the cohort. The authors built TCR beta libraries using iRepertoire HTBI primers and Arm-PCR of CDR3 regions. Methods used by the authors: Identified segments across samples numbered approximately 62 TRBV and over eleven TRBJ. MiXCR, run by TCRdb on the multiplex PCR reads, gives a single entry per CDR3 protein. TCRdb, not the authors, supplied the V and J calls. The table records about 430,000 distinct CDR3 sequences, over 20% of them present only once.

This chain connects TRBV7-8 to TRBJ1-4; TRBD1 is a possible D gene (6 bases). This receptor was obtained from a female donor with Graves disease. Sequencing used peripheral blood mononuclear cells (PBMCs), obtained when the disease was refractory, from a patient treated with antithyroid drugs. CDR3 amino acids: CVSSSQGPGNEKLFF. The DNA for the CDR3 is TGTGTCAGCAGCTCCCAGGGGCCCGGTAATGAAAAACTGTTTTTT.